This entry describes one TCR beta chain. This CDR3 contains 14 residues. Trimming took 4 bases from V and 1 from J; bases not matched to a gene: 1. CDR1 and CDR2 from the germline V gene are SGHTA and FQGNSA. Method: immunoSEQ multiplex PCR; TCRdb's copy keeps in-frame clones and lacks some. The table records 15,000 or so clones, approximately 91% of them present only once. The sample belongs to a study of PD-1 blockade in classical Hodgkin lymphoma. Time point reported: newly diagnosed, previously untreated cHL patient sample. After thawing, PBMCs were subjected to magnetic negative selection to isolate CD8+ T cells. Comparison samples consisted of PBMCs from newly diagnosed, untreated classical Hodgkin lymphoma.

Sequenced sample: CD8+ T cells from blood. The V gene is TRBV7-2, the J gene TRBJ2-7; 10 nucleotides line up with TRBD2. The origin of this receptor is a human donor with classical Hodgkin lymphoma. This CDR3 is CASSWTSGSYEQYF. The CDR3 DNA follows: TGTGCCAGCAGCTGGACTAGCGGTTCCTACGAGCAGTACTTC.